This T cell receptor beta chain was retrieved from a study of prognosis after radiotherapy for stage I lung cancer. Study as a whole: The 13 male and several female patients were aged about 50 to 84, median about 70 years. Study findings and constraints: Where distant metastases developed, patients had lower Shannon entropy after stereotactic body radiation therapy.

The TCR beta CDR3 region was amplified from genomic DNA, with two rounds of multiplex PCR being used for the amplification. First-round PCR amplification was performed with primers specific to each TRBV and TRBJ gene. In TCRdb, the multiplex PCR reads were re-called with MiXCR into one record per CDR3 protein. The table shows 15,000 to 20,000 distinct CDR3 sequences, with around 24% occurring only once. V gave up 0 bases and J gave up 3 bases, with 12 bases separating them. The CDR3 is made up of 15 amino acids. From germline, CDR1 is DFQATT and CDR2 SNEGSKA (reference sequence). This clonotype came up many times. The antigen is unknown.

This specimen consisted of PBMCs, obtained before or after stereotactic body radiation therapy (not recorded which). The J gene is TRBJ2-1, the V gene TRBV20-1; D possibly corresponds to TRBD2 (7 bases). The source is a donor aged 50 or older with non-small cell lung cancer. CDR3 nucleotides: TGCAGTGCTAGAGATCGGGGGGCCCTCTACAATGAGCAGTTCTTC. Its translation: CSARDRGALYNEQFF.